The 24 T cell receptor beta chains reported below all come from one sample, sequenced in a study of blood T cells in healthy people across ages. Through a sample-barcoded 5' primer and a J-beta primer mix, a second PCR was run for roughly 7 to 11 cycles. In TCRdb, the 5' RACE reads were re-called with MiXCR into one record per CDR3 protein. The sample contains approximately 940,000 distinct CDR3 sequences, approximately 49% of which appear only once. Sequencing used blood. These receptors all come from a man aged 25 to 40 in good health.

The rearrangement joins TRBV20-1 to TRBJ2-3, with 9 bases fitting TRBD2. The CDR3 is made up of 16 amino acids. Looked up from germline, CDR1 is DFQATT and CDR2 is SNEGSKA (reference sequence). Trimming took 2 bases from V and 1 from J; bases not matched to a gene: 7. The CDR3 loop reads CSARREAGGGTDTQYF. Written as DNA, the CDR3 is TGCAGTGCTAGAAGGGAGGCGGGGGGGGGCACAGATACGCAGTATTTT.

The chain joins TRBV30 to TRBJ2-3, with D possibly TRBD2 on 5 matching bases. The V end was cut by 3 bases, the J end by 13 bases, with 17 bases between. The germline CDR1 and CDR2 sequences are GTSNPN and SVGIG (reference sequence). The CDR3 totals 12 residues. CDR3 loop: CAWRPGRGLKYF. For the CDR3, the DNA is TGTGCCTGGAGGCCCGGACGGGGTTTAAAGTATTTT. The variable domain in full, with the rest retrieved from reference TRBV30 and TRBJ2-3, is SQTIHQWPATLVQPVGSPLSLECTVEGTSNPNLYWYRQAAGRGLQLLFYSVGIGQISSEVPQNLSASRPQDRQFILSSKKLLLSDSGFYLCAWRPGRGLKYFGPGTRLTVL.

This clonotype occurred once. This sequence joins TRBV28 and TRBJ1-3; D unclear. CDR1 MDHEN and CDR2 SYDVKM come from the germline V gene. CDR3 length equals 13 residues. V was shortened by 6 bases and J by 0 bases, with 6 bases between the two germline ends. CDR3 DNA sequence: TGTGCCAGCAGCGTACGCTCTGGAAACACCATATATTTT. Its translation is CASSVRSGNTIYF.

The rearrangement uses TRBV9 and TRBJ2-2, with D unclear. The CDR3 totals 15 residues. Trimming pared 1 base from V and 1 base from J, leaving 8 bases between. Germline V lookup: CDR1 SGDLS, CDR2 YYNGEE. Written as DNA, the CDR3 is TGTGCCAGCAGCGTATTGGCCGAGAACACCGGGGAGCTGTTTTTT. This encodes CASSVLAENTGELFF.

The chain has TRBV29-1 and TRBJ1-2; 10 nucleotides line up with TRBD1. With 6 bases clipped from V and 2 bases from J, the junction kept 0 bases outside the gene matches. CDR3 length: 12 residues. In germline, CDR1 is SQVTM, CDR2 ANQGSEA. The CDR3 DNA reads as TGCAGCGTGGACAGGGGGAACTATGGCTACACCTTC. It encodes CSVDRGNYGYTF.

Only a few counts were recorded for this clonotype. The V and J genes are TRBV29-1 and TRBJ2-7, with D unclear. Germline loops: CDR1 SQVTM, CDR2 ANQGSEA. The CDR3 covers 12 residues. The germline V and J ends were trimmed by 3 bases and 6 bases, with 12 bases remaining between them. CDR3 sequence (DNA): TGCAGCGTTGAGTTTTCACGCGGCGAGCAGTACTTC. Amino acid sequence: CSVEFSRGEQYF.

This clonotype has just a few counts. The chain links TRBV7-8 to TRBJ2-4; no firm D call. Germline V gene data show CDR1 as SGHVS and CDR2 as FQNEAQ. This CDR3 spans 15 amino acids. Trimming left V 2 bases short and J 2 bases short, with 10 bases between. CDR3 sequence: CASSLPGPSKNIQYF. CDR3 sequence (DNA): TGTGCCAGCAGCTTACCAGGACCTTCCAAAAACATTCAGTACTTC.

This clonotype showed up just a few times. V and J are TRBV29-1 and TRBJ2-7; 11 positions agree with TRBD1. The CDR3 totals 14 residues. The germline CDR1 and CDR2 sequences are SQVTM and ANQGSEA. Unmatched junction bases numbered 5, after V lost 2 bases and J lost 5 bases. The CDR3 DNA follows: TGCAGCGTTGAAAAGGACAGGGGGCTCGACGAGCAGTACTTC. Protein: CSVEKDRGLDEQYF.

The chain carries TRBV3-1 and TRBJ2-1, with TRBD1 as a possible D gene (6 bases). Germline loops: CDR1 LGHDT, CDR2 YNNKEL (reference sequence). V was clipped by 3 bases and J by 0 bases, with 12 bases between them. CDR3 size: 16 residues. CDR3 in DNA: TGTGCCAGCAGCCACGGACAGCGAATCTCCTACAATGAGCAGTTCTTC. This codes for CASSHGQRISYNEQFF.

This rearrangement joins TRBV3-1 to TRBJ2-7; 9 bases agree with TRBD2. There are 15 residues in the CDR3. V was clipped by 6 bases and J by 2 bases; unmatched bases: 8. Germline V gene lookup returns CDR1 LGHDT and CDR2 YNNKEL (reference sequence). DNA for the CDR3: TGTGCCAGCAGTACCGCGGCTAGCGGGGCCTACGAGCAGTACTTC. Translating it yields CASSTAASGAYEQYF.

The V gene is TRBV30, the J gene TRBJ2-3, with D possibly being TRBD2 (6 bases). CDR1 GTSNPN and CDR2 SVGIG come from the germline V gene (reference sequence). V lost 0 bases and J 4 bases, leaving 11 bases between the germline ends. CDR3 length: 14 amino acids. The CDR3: CAWSVLAGPDTQYF. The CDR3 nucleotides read TGTGCCTGGAGTGTACTAGCAGGCCCAGATACGCAGTATTTT.

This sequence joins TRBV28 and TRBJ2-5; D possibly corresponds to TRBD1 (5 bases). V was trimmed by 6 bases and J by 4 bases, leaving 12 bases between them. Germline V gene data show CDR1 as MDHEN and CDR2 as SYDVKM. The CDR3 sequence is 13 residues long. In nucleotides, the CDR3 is TGTGCCAGCAGGAAACAGGACGGAGAGACCCAGTACTTC. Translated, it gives CASRKQDGETQYF.

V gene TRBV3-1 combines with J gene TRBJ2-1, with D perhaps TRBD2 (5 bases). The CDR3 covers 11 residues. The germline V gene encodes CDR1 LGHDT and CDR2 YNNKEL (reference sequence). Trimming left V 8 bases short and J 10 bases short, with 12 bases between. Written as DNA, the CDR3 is TGTGCCAGCGGGGAGATCTACGAGCAGTTCTTC. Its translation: CASGEIYEQFF.

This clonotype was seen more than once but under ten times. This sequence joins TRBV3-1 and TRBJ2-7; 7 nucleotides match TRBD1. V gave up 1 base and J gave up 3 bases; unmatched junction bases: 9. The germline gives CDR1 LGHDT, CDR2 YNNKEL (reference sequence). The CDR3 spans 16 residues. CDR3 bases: TGTGCCAGCAGCCAAGTGAATCAGGGGGTCCGCTACGAGCAGTACTTC. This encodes CASSQVNQGVRYEQYF.

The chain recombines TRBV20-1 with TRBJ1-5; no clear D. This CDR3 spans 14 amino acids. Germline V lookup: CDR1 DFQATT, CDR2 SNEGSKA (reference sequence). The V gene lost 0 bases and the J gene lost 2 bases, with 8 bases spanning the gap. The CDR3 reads CSARDPVGNQPQHF. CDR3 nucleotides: TGCAGTGCTAGAGATCCGGTGGGCAATCAGCCCCAGCATTTT.

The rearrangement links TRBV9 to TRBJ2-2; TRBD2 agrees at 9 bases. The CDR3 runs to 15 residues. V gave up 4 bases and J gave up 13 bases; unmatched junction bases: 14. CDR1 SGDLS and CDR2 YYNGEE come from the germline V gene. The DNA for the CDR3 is TGTGCCAGCAGCCCCCTAGCGGGGAACACCGAGGGGCTGTTTTTT. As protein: CASSPLAGNTEGLFF.

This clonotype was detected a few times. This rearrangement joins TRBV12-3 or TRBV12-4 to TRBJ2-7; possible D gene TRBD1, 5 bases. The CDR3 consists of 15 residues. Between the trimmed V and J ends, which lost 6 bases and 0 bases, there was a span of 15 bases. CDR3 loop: CASRTTEMSSYEQYF. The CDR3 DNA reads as TGTGCCAGCAGAACGACAGAGATGAGCTCCTACGAGCAGTACTTC.

This CDR3 is CASVRDGNSPLHF. CDR3 in DNA: TGTGCCAGCGTGCGGGACGGTAATTCACCCCTCCACTTT. This chain links TRBV2 with TRBJ1-6, with D possibly matching TRBD1 (5 bases). Germline CDR1 and CDR2: SNHLY and FYNNEI. The CDR3 extends over 13 amino acids. Trimming removed 8 bases from V and 6 bases from J, with 11 bases in between.

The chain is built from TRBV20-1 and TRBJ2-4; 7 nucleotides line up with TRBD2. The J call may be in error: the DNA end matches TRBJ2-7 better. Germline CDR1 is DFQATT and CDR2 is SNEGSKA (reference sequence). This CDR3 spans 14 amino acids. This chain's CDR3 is CSARIRDYPYEQYF. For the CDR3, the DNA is TGCAGTGCTAGGATCCGGGACTATCCCTACGAGCAGTACTTC.

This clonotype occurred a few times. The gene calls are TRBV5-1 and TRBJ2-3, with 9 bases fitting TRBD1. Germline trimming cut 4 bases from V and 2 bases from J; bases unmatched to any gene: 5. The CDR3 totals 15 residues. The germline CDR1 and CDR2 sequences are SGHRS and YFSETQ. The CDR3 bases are TGCGCCAGCAGCGCCGGGACAGGGTTCACAGATACGCAGTATTTT. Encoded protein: CASSAGTGFTDTQYF.

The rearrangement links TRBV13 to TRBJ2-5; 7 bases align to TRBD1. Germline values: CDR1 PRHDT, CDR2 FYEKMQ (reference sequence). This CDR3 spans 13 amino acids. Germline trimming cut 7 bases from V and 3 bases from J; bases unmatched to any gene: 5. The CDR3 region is CASTQGEEETQYF. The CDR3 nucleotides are TGTGCCAGCACCCAGGGGGAAGAAGAGACCCAGTACTTC.

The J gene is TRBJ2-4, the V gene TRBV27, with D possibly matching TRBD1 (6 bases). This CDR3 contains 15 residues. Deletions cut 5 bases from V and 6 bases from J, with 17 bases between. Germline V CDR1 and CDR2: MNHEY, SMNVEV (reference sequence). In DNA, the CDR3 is TGTGCCAGCAGTCCCGTCAATAGGGGGTTAAACATTCAGTACTTC. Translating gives CASSPVNRGLNIQYF.

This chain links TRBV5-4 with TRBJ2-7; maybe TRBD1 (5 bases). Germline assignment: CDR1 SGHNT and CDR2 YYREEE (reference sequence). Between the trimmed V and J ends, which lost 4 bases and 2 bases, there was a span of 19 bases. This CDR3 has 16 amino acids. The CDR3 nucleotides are TGTGCCAGCAGCCCCGGCCAGGACACCCGAACCTACGAGCAGTACTTC. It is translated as CASSPGQDTRTYEQYF.

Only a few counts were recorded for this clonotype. CDR3 amino acids: CASSSLDTLKASPLHF. For the CDR3, the DNA is TGTGCCAGCAGTTCGTTGGACACCCTAAAGGCTTCACCCCTCCACTTT. The rearrangement links TRBV28 to TRBJ1-6; D is possibly TRBD1 (5 bases). CDR3 length equals 16 residues. Trimming took 4 bases from V and 9 from J, leaving 19 bases between them. Germline V CDR1 and CDR2: MDHEN, SYDVKM.